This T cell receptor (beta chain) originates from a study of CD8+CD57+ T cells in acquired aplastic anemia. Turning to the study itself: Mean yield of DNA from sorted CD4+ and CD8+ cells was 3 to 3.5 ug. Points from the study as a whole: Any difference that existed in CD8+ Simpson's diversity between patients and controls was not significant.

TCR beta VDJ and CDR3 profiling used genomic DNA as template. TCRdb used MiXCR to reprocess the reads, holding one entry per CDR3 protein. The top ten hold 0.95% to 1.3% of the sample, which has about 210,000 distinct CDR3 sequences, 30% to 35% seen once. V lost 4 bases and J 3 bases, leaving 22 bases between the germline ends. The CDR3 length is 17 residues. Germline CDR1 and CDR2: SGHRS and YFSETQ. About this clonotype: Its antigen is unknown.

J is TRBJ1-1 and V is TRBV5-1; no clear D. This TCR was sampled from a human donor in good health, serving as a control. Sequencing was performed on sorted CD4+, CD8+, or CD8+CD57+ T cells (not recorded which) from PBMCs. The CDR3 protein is CASSLNPREGGDTEAFF. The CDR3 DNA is TGCGCCAGCAGCCTTAACCCAAGGGAGGGAGGCGACACTGAAGCTTTCTTT.